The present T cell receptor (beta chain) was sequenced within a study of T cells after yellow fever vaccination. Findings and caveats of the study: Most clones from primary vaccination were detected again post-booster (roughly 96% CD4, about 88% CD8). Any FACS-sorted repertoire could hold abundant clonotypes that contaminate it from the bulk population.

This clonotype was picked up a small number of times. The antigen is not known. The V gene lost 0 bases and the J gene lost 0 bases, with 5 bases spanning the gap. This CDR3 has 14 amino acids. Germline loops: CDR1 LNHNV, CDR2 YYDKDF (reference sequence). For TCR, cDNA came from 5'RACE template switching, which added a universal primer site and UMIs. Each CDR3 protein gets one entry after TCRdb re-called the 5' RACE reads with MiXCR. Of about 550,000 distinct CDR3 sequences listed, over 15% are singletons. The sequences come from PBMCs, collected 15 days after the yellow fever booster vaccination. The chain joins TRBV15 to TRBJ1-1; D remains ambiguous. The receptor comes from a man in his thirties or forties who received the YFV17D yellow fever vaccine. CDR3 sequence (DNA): TGTGCCACCAGCAGAGATGGCGTGAACACTGAAGCTTTCTTT. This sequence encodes CATSRDGVNTEAFF.